This T cell receptor beta chain comes out of a study of control samples from healthy donors and cancer patients. Germline-derived CDR1 and CDR2 are SGHTS and YDEGEE. V gave up 5 bases and J gave up 4 bases, with 16 bases separating them. This CDR3 contains 14 residues. Produced via immunoSEQ multiplex PCR; TCRdb's table is partial and in-frame only. The data contain approximately 81,000 clones, roughly 94% of them singletons. Sequencing was done on a sample of blood. This receptor was obtained from a woman aged 18 to 35 in good health. The chain has TRBV5-8 and TRBJ2-7, with D perhaps matching TRBD1 (7 bases). The CDR3 region is CASSRQGGLYEQYF. CDR3 DNA: TGTGCCAGCAGTCGACAGGGAGGTCTGTACGAGCAGTACTTC.